The rows below give T cell receptor beta chains drawn from one sample of a study of early T cells in non-severe SARS-CoV-2 infection. Using its own MiXCR run on the 5' RACE reads, TCRdb lists one record per CDR3 protein. The sample has more than 25,000 distinct CDR3 sequences; under 6.5% are singletons. The sequencing input was whole blood. The receptors were sampled from an adult who was a healthcare worker with PCR-confirmed SARS-CoV-2 infection or an uninfected control (not recorded which). Both conserved end residues are trimmed from each CDR3. The order of the fields is CDR3 protein, V gene.

cdr3_aa: ASSPPGPYGYT
v_call: TRBV19

cdr3_aa: ASSWGVSYEQY
v_call: TRBV7-3

cdr3_aa: SARDPGTGVRNYGYT
v_call: TRBV20-1

cdr3_aa: ASSLLDQGLYNEQF
v_call: TRBV12-3/TRBV12-4

cdr3_aa: ASSLAVQETQY
v_call: TRBV5-6

cdr3_aa: SASGKYEQY
v_call: TRBV20-1

cdr3_aa: ASRPAGGASYEQY
v_call: TRBV11-2

cdr3_aa: ASSEALGQGNQPQH
v_call: TRBV2

cdr3_aa: ASSPGLAGGPSTDTQY
v_call: TRBV4-1

cdr3_aa: ASSLPTELTDTQY
v_call: TRBV28

cdr3_aa: ASSQGGLVQPQH
v_call: TRBV3-1

cdr3_aa: ASSLGGETYEQY
v_call: TRBV2

cdr3_aa: SVDARQGNTEAF
v_call: TRBV29-1

cdr3_aa: SARDQGQGAPEAAEAF
v_call: TRBV20-1

cdr3_aa: ASSSQGDYGYT
v_call: TRBV6-6

cdr3_aa: ASSPGQEYSPLH
v_call: TRBV5-4

cdr3_aa: ASSLALNTEAF
v_call: TRBV5-5

cdr3_aa: ASSPPPGRTNYGYT
v_call: TRBV28

cdr3_aa: ASSSRRSAGLTDTQY
v_call: TRBV28

cdr3_aa: ASSVDWGSYNEQF
v_call: TRBV2

cdr3_aa: ASSESPAGVGTDTQY
v_call: TRBV10-2

cdr3_aa: SVEEGGLPTDTQY
v_call: TRBV29-1

cdr3_aa: ASLQDGFGELF
v_call: TRBV12-3/TRBV12-4

cdr3_aa: ASSPVLGRGTDTQY
v_call: TRBV19

cdr3_aa: ASSYSVWTEAF
v_call: TRBV6-5

cdr3_aa: ASRRRTSGLDTQY
v_call: TRBV7-8

cdr3_aa: ASRNQGEVNQPQH
v_call: TRBV28

cdr3_aa: ASSWGQGGEQY
v_call: TRBV5-1

cdr3_aa: ASSPQPGDEQY
v_call: TRBV12-3/TRBV12-4

cdr3_aa: ASSPGRGELF
v_call: TRBV19